This T cell receptor beta chain was documented in a study of blood T cells in healthy people across ages. The authors ran a second PCR of roughly 7 to 11 cycles using a sample-barcoded 5' primer and a J-beta primer mix. Each of the cDNA molecules was tagged by a template-switch adaptor with 12 random nucleotides. TCRdb fed the 5' RACE reads into MiXCR, producing one record per CDR3 protein. Of over 600,000 distinct CDR3 sequences in the sample, 20% to 25% were seen once. General observations from the study: As naive T cell percentage varied, TCR beta diversity correlated strongly with it. Per million T cells, the diversity of TCR beta decreased roughly linearly as age advanced. Diversity estimates from one million T cells were considered underestimates.

Worth noting for this clonotype: What it binds is unknown.

This CDR3 has 14 amino acids. The germline CDR1 and CDR2 sequences are MGHRA and YSYEKL. The V gene is TRBV4-1, the J gene TRBJ2-5, with D possibly TRBD2 on 5 matching bases. Near its end, the DNA agrees better with TRBJ2-7, so the J call may be wrong. The sample taken for sequencing was blood. This receptor was identified in a man between 65 and 80 years old in good health. The CDR3 nucleotides read TGCGCCAGCAGCCAAGTCGAGCGGCTCTACGAGCAGTACTTC. Translation: CASSQVERLYEQYF.